This T cell receptor (beta chain) was captured by sequencing in a study of blood T cell repertoires in COVID-19. Clinical history as reported by participants underpinned cohort assignment. Some clones are missing from TCRdb's copy, which holds only in-frame ones; the method was immunoSEQ multiplex PCR. Here the sample spans some 290,000 clones, roughly 90% being singletons. This CDR3 is built from 16 residues. The rearrangement uses TRBV21-1 and TRBJ1-1; TRBD1 reflects the table's D call only, with no check against the DNA. TRBV21-1 is shown as a pseudogene. Sequencing input: PBMCs or T cells enriched from blood (not recorded which). This clonotype was obtained from a middle-aged woman with acute COVID-19. The chain's CDR3 is CASSKDRDRGADEAFF. The CDR3 DNA sequence: TGTGCCAGCAGCAAAGATCGGGACAGGGGAGCTGATGAAGCTTTCTTT.